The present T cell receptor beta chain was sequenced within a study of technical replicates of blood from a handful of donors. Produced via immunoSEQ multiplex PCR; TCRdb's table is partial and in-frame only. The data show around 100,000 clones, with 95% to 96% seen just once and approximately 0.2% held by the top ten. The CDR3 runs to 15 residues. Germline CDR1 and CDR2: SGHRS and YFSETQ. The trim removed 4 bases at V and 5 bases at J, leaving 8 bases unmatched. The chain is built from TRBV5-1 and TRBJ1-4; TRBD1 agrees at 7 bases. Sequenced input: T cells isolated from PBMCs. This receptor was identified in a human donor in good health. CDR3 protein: CASSRADRRNEKLFF. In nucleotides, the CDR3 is TGCGCCAGCAGCCGAGCGGACAGGAGAAATGAAAAACTGTTTTTT.